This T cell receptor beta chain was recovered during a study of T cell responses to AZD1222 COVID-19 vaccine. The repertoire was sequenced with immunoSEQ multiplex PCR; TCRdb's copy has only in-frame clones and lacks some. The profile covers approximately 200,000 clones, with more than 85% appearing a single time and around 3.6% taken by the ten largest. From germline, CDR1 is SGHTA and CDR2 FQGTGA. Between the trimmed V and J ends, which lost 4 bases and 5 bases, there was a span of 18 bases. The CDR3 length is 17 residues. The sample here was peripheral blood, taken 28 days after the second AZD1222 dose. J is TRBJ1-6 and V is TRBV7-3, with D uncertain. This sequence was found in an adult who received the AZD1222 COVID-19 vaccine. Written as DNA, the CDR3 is TGTGCCAGCAGCTCCGGGCCCGTCGGCCAGGATAATTCACCCCTCCACTTT. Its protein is CASSSGPVGQDNSPLHF.